This T cell receptor (beta chain) was captured in a study of blood T cell repertoires in COVID-19. The table came from immunoSEQ multiplex PCR; TCRdb's copy has only in-frame clones and leaves some out. Of a few hundred thousand clones listed, approximately 87% are singletons. This clone was found once. Patients of the Seattle cohort, enrolled during active infection, were followed longitudinally. The length of the CDR3 is 15 residues. The V gene end was trimmed by 1 base and the J gene end by 4 bases; junction bases not matched to a gene: 4. Germline CDR1 is LGHDT and CDR2 is YNNKEL (reference sequence).

Sequencing input: peripheral blood. The chain is built from TRBV3-1 (or the pseudogene TRBV3-2) and TRBJ2-3; 8 positions match TRBD2. The receptor's source is a woman aged 25 to 45 with COVID-19, enrolled during active disease. The CDR3 DNA sequence: TGTGCCAGCAGCCAAGCGGGAGGGCCCGCAGATACGCAGTATTTT. Its translation is CASSQAGGPADTQYF.